This entry concerns a single T cell receptor beta chain. The antigen remains unidentified. Time point reported: week 23, last vaccination. Vaccination used 300 ug of mutant IDH1 20-mer peptide per dose, with topical imiquimod. The data derive from a study of a mutant IDH1 vaccine in newly diagnosed glioma. The CDR3 is made up of 16 amino acids. The germline gives CDR1 MNHNS, CDR2 SASEGT. Trimming removed 2 bases at V and 0 bases at J, with 8 bases between. TCRdb keeps only in-frame clones here, not all; method: immunoSEQ multiplex PCR. This sample has about 65,000 clones, with 70% to 90% found just once.

This clonotype was sampled from a man aged 25 to 40 with glioma. The chain couples TRBV6-1 to TRBJ1-6; D remains ambiguous. Sequencing used PBMCs, obtained from a glioma patient whose treatment included an IDH1 peptide vaccine. In nucleotides, the CDR3 is TGTGCCAGCAGTGAAAACCCAAGCTCCTATAATTCACCCCTCCACTTT. Translating gives CASSENPSSYNSPLHF.